This TCR beta chain was recorded in a study of blood T cell repertoires in COVID-19. Study processing details: Amplification of reference gene primers provided the estimated nucleated cell counts. The method was immunoSEQ multiplex PCR; TCRdb's version includes in-frame clones alone and lacks a portion of them. D and trimming come from the DNA, and the V and J calls and clone size come from that table. The data show 95,000 to 150,000 clones, approximately 90% seen once. Looked up from germline, CDR1 is SGHTA and CDR2 is FQGNSA. The CDR3 is 16 residues long. V was pared by 5 bases and J by 4 bases, with 8 bases of the junction left unmatched.

This chain links TRBV7-2 with TRBJ2-7, with 13 bases lining up with TRBD2. This TCR was recovered from a man aged 35 to 55 with acute or convalescent COVID-19. Sequenced sample: peripheral blood. CDR3 amino acids: CASSDPRTSGSYEQYF. The CDR3 nucleotides read TGTGCCAGCAGCGACCCCCGGACTAGCGGGAGTTACGAGCAGTACTTC.